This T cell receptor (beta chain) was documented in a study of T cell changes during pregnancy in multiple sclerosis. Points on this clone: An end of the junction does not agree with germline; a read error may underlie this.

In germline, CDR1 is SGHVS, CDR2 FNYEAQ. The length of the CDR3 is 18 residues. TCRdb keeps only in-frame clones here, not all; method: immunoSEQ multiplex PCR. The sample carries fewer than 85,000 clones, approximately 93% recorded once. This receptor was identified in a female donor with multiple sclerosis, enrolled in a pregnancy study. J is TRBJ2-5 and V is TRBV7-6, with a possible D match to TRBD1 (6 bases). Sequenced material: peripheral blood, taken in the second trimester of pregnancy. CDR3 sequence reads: CASSLAGGPQDRRGEQYF. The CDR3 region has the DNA TGTGCCAGCAGCCTAGCAGGTGGACCCCAGGACAGAAGAGGGGAGCAGTACTTC.